The rows below give T cell receptor beta chains drawn from one sample of a study of T cell repertoires in ileal Crohn's disease. Libraries were prepared by immunoSEQ multiplex PCR; TCRdb keeps only in-frame clonotypes and omits some of them. The table includes some 16,000 clones, roughly 80% detected once. The sequencing input was ileal tissue. These receptors came from an adult with Crohn's disease. Both conserved end residues are part of each CDR3. The D gene is left open where the match is weak. Not all rows give a size; the values are once, few, many and, for expanded clones, a class.

>NA|15|once|TRBV5-1|TRBJ2-2
TGCGCCAGCAGCTCCAGGGAAGTAGGAACCGGGGAGCTGTTTTTT
CASSSREVGTGELFF
>TRBD2|16|NA|TRBV6-5|TRBJ2-1
TGTGCCAGCAGTTACTCAGCGGGAGGCTCCTACAATGAGCAGTTCTTC
CASSYSAGGSYNEQFF
>NA|14|NA|TRBV7-9|TRBJ2-1
TGTGCCAGCAGCGCGTCGCCGGGATTTAATGAGCAGTTCTTC
CASSASPGFNEQFF
>NA|15|NA|TRBV28|TRBJ2-1
TGTGCCAGCAGTTTCGCCAGGGTTTCCTACAATGAGCAGTTCTTC
CASSFARVSYNEQFF
>TRBD1|14|NA|TRBV19|TRBJ1-2
TGTGCCAGTAGTAGACAGGGCAAACTGAGTGGCTACACCTTC
CASSRQGKLSGYTF
>NA|16|NA|TRBV9|TRBJ1-1
TGTGCCAGCAGCGTAGCTGGCTTCGGGGGGGGCACTGAAGCTTTCTTT
CASSVAGFGGGTEAFF
>TRBD1|11|NA|TRBV6-6|TRBJ1-2
TGTGCCAGCGGGACAGTCTATGGCTACACCTTC
CASGTVYGYTF
>NA|15|NA|TRBV7-8|TRBJ1-2
TGTGCCAGCAGTGGGGCCGGGGGGTTATTGGAAGGCTACACCTTC
CASSGAGGLLEGYTF
>TRBD1|15|NA|TRBV6-5|TRBJ2-2
TGTGCCAGCAGTTATGGGACAGGCCCCATAGGGGAGCTGTTTTTT
CASSYGTGPIGELFF
>NA|16|NA|TRBV30|TRBJ2-5
TGTGCCTGGAGTTTCCCATTTGGGGGGTACCAAGAGACCCAGTACTTC
CAWSFPFGGYQETQYF
>NA|12|NA|TRBV29-1|TRBJ2-3
TGCAGCCCCCGCTATGGCACAGATACGCAGTATTTT
CSPRYGTDTQYF
>TRBD1|14|NA|TRBV2|TRBJ1-5
TGTGCCAGCAGTGGTGGGACAGAAAATCAGCCCCAGCATTTT
CASSGGTENQPQHF
>TRBD1|15|once|TRBV6-5|TRBJ1-5
TGTGCCAGCAGGGAACGACAGGGAAGCAATCAGCCCCAGCATTTT
CASRERQGSNQPQHF
>NA|17|NA|TRBV30|TRBJ2-1
TGTGCCTGGATGGCCCACCAGGGAGGAGGGCCATGGAATGAGCAGTTCTTC
CAWMAHQGGGPWNEQFF
>TRBD2|14|NA|TRBV5-4|TRBJ2-3
TGTGCCGCGTCGGGGGGAGCCGTAGGAGATACGCAGTATTTT
CAASGGAVGDTQYF
>TRBD1|15|NA|TRBV7-2|TRBJ1-3
TGTGCCAGCAGCGGACGGGACAGCTCTGGAAACACCATATATTTT
CASSGRDSSGNTIYF
>NA|14|NA|TRBV5-1|TRBJ1-1
TGCGCCAGCAGCGGCGGGGCGGGGGCCACTGAAGCTTTCTTT
CASSGGAGATEAFF
>NA|15|NA|TRBV4-3|TRBJ2-1
TGCGCCAGCAGCCAGGGGCCAACTAGCATAAATGAGCAGTTCTTC
CASSQGPTSINEQFF
>NA|12|NA|TRBV19|TRBJ2-1
TGTGCCAGTAGTATCCAGTACAATGAGCAGTTCTTC
CASSIQYNEQFF
>NA|12|NA|TRBV7-2|TRBJ2-3
TGTGCCAGCAGCTTACGGGCAGATACGCAGTATTTT
CASSLRADTQYF
>NA|15|NA|TRBV4-1|TRBJ1-2
TGCGCCAGCAGCCAAGGTGGAGGGAGTCCCTGGGGCTACACCTTC
CASSQGGGSPWGYTF